These 21 T cell receptor beta chains share one sample of origin, sequenced in a study of T cells after yellow fever vaccination. TCRdb passed the 5' RACE reads through MiXCR, listing each CDR3 protein once. Of over 200,000 distinct CDR3 sequences in the sample, about 7% are singletons; the top ten hold around 1%. The specimen comprised CD4+ T cells sorted from PBMCs, sampled on the day of the yellow fever booster vaccination. All receptors derive from a man aged 25 to 45 who received the YFV17D yellow fever vaccine.

There are a few counts of this clonotype. The chain links TRBV4-1 to TRBJ2-5; D gene ambiguous. This CDR3 has 15 amino acids. The V end was cut by 0 bases, the J end by 6 bases, with 14 bases between. Germline CDR1 MGHRA, CDR2 YSYEKL. As DNA, the CDR3 is TGCGCCAGCAGCCAAGAGGCCACTTCGAAAAAGACCCAGTACTTC. Its translation is CASSQEATSKKTQYF.

The rearrangement uses TRBV15 and TRBJ1-6, with D possibly matching TRBD1 (5 bases). Germline CDR1 is LNHNV and CDR2 is YYDKDF (reference sequence). Trimming left V 0 bases short and J 6 bases short, with 15 bases between. CDR3 size: 17 residues. The CDR3, as DNA: TGTGCCACCAGCAGAGAGGGCAGGGCCCCTCTTAATTCACCCCTCCACTTT. Translation gives CATSREGRAPLNSPLHF.

V usage is TRBV20-1 and J usage is TRBJ2-3; 15 nucleotides agree with TRBD2. J lost 3 bases, V lost 5 bases, and 9 bases had no gene match. The CDR3 runs to 17 residues. CDR1 and CDR2 (germline): DFQATT, SNEGSKA (reference sequence). The DNA for the CDR3 is TGCAGTGCTTCCGATCGGACTAGCGGGAGGGTGACAGATACGCAGTATTTT. This encodes CSASDRTSGRVTDTQYF.

The rearrangement links TRBV5-4 to TRBJ2-5; D gene unclear. Germline loops: CDR1 SGHNT, CDR2 YYREEE (reference sequence). The ends were cut back, 4 bases at V and 3 bases at J, with 13 bases in the middle. The CDR3 totals 14 residues. The CDR3 loop reads CASSGGWGKETQYF. The CDR3 region has the DNA TGTGCCAGCAGCGGCGGATGGGGTAAAGAGACCCAGTACTTC.

This clonotype was seen many times. The chain carries TRBV12-3 or TRBV12-4 and TRBJ2-4; weak D call: TRBD2 (7 bases). V lost 6 bases and J lost 2, with 17 bases in between. The CDR3 runs to 16 residues. The DNA for the CDR3 is TGTGCCAGCAGACCTCGGGGGGCTGAATCCAAAAACATTCAGTACTTC. Protein sequence: CASRPRGAESKNIQYF.

The CDR3 sequence is CAWTRTGDGYTF. Written as DNA, the CDR3 is TGTGCCTGGACCCGGACAGGTGATGGCTACACCTTC. The genes are TRBV30 and TRBJ1-2; 7 bases agree with TRBD1. The CDR3 runs 12 residues. J was trimmed by 6 bases and V by 4 bases; bases with no gene match: 5. The germline V gene encodes CDR1 GTSNPN and CDR2 SVGIG (reference sequence).

This rearrangement joins TRBV19 to TRBJ2-1, with 9 bases fitting TRBD2. V was pared by 0 bases and J by 0 bases, with 3 bases of the junction left unmatched. The CDR3 loop spans 17 amino acids. Per the germline V gene, CDR1 is LNHDA and CDR2 is SQIVND (reference sequence). The CDR3 loop reads CASSIEGSGSSYNEQFF. The CDR3 DNA reads as TGTGCCAGTAGTATAGAGGGTAGCGGGAGCTCCTACAATGAGCAGTTCTTC.

This clonotype came up many times. This chain links TRBV20-1 with TRBJ2-5; no reliable D call. Trimming stripped 0 bases from V and 3 bases from J, with 14 bases between. The germline CDR1 and CDR2 sequences are DFQATT and SNEGSKA (reference sequence). The CDR3 sequence is 15 residues long. The CDR3 loop is CSARDPGSPKETQYF. The CDR3 nucleotides are TGCAGTGCTAGAGATCCCGGATCCCCGAAAGAGACCCAGTACTTC.

This clonotype was seen a few times. The rearrangement uses TRBV27 and TRBJ1-1, with D possibly TRBD1 on 5 matching bases. The germline V and J ends were trimmed by 0 bases and 1 base, with 6 bases remaining between them. The length of the CDR3 is 14 residues. Germline lookup yields CDR1 MNHEY and CDR2 SMNVEV (reference sequence). CDR3 loop: CASSLSRGNTEAFF. CDR3 in DNA: TGTGCCAGCAGTTTATCGAGGGGGAACACTGAAGCTTTCTTT.

This clonotype appeared a few times. In DNA, the CDR3 is TGCAGTGCCTGGTGGCAGCCCAATTCACCCCTCCACTTT. Translated: CSAWWQPNSPLHF. V usage is TRBV20-1 and J usage is TRBJ1-6; D not certain. CDR3 length: 13 residues. V dropped 6 bases and J dropped 7 bases, with 13 bases sitting between them. The germline CDR1 and CDR2 sequences are DFQATT and SNEGSKA (reference sequence).

This clonotype has ten or more counts. V gene TRBV19 combines with J gene TRBJ2-1, with TRBD2 matching over 16 bases. The junction had 15 bases not matched to a gene; V was cut back by 7 bases and J by 9 bases. The CDR3 contains 18 residues. CDR1 and CDR2 from the germline V gene are LNHDA and SQIVND (reference sequence). This CDR3 is CASKSKGLAGGPLSEQFF. Here the CDR3 DNA reads TGTGCCAGTAAAAGCAAGGGACTAGCGGGAGGGCCTCTAAGTGAGCAGTTCTTC.

This clonotype was observed a few times. The chain uses TRBV5-1 and TRBJ2-7; D might be TRBD2 (6 bases). The ends were cut back, 4 bases at V and 3 bases at J, with 20 bases in the middle. The CDR3 runs to 16 residues. Per the germline V gene, CDR1 is SGHRS and CDR2 is YFSETQ. The CDR3 region has the DNA TGCGCCAGCAGCCCAGGGACTCCGAATGACCACTACGAGCAGTACTTC. Protein product: CASSPGTPNDHYEQYF.

The V and J genes are TRBV3-1 and TRBJ2-1; D not resolved. Trimming removed 0 bases from V and 10 bases from J, with 13 bases in between. Germline CDR1 LGHDT, CDR2 YNNKEL (reference sequence). The CDR3 length is 14 residues. CDR3 amino acids: CASSQDRGLHEQFF. CDR3 nucleotides: TGTGCCAGCAGCCAAGATCGCGGCCTCCACGAGCAGTTCTTC.

The chain uses TRBV20-1 and TRBJ2-2; D remains ambiguous. V lost 5 bases and J lost 6, with 7 bases in between. The V gene's germline CDR1 is DFQATT and CDR2 SNEGSKA (reference sequence). The CDR3 has 11 amino acids. CDR3 sequence: CSARWAGELFF. CDR3 bases: TGCAGTGCTCGCTGGGCCGGGGAGCTGTTTTTT.

The table lists this clonotype with many counts. This chain connects TRBV9 to TRBJ2-3; D call uncertain. With 2 bases removed from V and 2 bases from J, the gap between germline ends came to 12 bases. There are 15 residues in the CDR3. Germline V lookup: CDR1 SGDLS, CDR2 YYNGEE. The CDR3 DNA is TGTGCCAGCAGCGTTGAGAACCTTGCCACAGATACGCAGTATTTT. This translates into CASSVENLATDTQYF.

The table lists this clonotype with a few counts. The CDR3 sequence: CASSYRGFGQPQHF. The CDR3 DNA is TGTGCCAGCAGTTACCGTGGGTTTGGTCAGCCCCAGCATTTT. The gene calls are TRBV6-2 or TRBV6-3 and TRBJ1-5; no reliable D call. The germline CDR1 and CDR2 sequences are MNHEY and SVGEGT. The V end lost 2 bases, the J end lost 6 bases, and 11 bases lay between the germline ends. This CDR3 comprises 14 residues.

This clonotype was seen a handful of times. The V call is TRBV29-1, the J call TRBJ2-7, with D perhaps TRBD2 (5 bases). V lost 6 bases and J lost 2, with 14 bases in between. Germline V gene data show CDR1 as SQVTM and CDR2 as ANQGSEA. The CDR3 extends over 13 amino acids. CDR3 bases: TGCAGCGTCAGTGGACTTTTAACCTACGAGCAGTACTTC. This sequence encodes CSVSGLLTYEQYF.

The rearrangement links TRBV5-4 to TRBJ2-7; 11 bases are shared with TRBD1. Germline CDR1 reads SGHNT; CDR2 reads YYREEE (reference sequence). V lost 4 bases and J lost 6; bases outside the gene matches: 6. CDR3 length equals 14 residues. The CDR3 region has the DNA TGTGCCAGCAGCATGGACAGGGGGCTTACCGAGCAGTACTTC. Its protein product is CASSMDRGLTEQYF.

This clonotype was picked up many times. V and J are TRBV20-1 and TRBJ2-7; weak D call: TRBD1 (6 bases). From germline, CDR1 is DFQATT and CDR2 SNEGSKA (reference sequence). Trimming shortened V by 0 bases and J by 3 bases, and 9 bases separated the two germline ends. This CDR3 spans 13 amino acids. The DNA for the CDR3 is TGCAGTGCTAGAGACAGGGGAGACTACGAGCAGTACTTC. It codes for CSARDRGDYEQYF.

This chain links TRBV14 with TRBJ2-2, with D possibly being TRBD1 (5 bases). Trimming left V 1 base short and J 4 bases short, with 10 bases between. CDR3 length: 15 amino acids. The germline V gene encodes CDR1 SGHDN and CDR2 FVKESK. The CDR3 protein is CASSQGQGSTGELFF. For the CDR3, the DNA is TGTGCCAGCAGCCAAGGGCAGGGTAGCACCGGGGAGCTGTTTTTT.

This clonotype has more than one count but fewer than ten. The gene calls are TRBV20-1 and TRBJ2-7; 11 positions match TRBD1. V shed 1 base, J shed 6 bases, and the junction held 5 bases outside the gene matches. CDR3 length: 14 residues. Germline-derived CDR1 and CDR2 are DFQATT and SNEGSKA (reference sequence). The CDR3: CSARALGQGGEQYF. The DNA of the CDR3 is TGCAGTGCTAGAGCTTTGGGACAGGGGGGCGAGCAGTACTTC.